This T cell receptor (beta chain) was captured in a study of cytomegalovirus exposure and HLA in healthy donors. Whole-study findings and limits: In a later analysis, common viral pathogens appeared linked to several of the most significant clusters. Rarity held for most TCR sequences, but there were some public TCRs that occurred in many donors. Among TCR beta chains, those listed as cytomegalovirus-associated numbered around 160.

Note on this clone: Antigen specificity is unknown.

Amplification used 60 Vbeta primers and 13 Jbeta primers. Under the authors' procedure: In a later analysis, around 87 million unique TCR beta chains included roughly 11 million shared by two or more donors. Produced via immunoSEQ multiplex PCR; TCRdb's table is partial and in-frame only. Clone size and the V and J calls come from that table; the DNA yielded D and trimming. This table has tens of thousands of clones, 55% to 80% appearing once. This CDR3 region has 14 residues. The trim removed 4 bases at V and 4 bases at J, leaving 2 bases unmatched. CDR1 is SGHAT and CDR2 is FQNNGV in the germline V gene.

The sample was PBMCs. V is TRBV11-2 and J is TRBJ2-7; 12 bases match TRBD2. This clonotype was sampled from a woman aged 50 to 65 in good health and CMV-seropositive. CDR3: CASSSTSGRYEQYF. As DNA, the CDR3 is TGTGCCAGCAGCTCGACTAGCGGGAGATACGAGCAGTACTTC.